This entry concerns a single T cell receptor (beta chain). Its antigen remains unidentified. This CDR3 has 15 amino acids. Germline lookup yields CDR1 MGHDK and CDR2 SYGVNS. J gave up 3 bases and V 1 base, and 1 base lay outside the gene matches. Clones were sequenced by immunoSEQ multiplex PCR, and TCRdb holds only the in-frame ones, with some missing. In the table there are approximately 160,000 clones, approximately 90% of which are singletons. The sample is drawn from a study of T cell responses to AZD1222 COVID-19 vaccine. About the research overall: Second doses at about 4 or about 12 weeks were pooled.

Whole-study findings and limits: Sampled repertoires all dated from after the peak T cell response. Only a handful of AZD1222 recipients, several in all, had baseline seropositivity.

The receptor's source is an adult in good health. Source: peripheral blood, taken on day 0 of AZD1222 vaccination. The chain uses TRBV25-1 and TRBJ2-3, with 10 bases aligning to TRBD1. CDR3 in DNA: TGTGCCAGCAGTGAATGGACAGGGGGTACAGATACGCAGTATTTT. This translates into CASSEWTGGTDTQYF.